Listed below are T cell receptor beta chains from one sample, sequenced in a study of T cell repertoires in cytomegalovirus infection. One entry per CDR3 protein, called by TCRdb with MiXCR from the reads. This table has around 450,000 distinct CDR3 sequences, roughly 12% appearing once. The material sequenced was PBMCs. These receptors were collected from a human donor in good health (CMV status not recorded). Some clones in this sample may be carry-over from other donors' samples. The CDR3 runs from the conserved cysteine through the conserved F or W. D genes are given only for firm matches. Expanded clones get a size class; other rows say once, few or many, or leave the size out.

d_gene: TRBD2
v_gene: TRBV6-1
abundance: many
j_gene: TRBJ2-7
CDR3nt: TGTGCCAGCAGTGAACTACGGACTAGCGGGGCCAAGCAGTACTTC
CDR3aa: CASSELRTSGAKQYF

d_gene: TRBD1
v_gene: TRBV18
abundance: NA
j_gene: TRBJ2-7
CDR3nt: TGTGCCAGCTCACCACAAAAGGGGGCGGCCGCCTACGAGCAGTACTTC
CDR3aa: CASSPQKGAAAYEQYF

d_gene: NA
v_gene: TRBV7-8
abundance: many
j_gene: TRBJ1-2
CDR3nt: TGTGCCAGCAGCTGGGGGGGGACCGGTAGCTACACCTTC
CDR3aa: CASSWGGTGSYTF

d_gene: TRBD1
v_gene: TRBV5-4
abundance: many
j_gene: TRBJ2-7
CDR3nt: TGTGCCAGCAGCCGCCGGACAGGGAACGAGCAGTACTTC
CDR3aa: CASSRRTGNEQYF

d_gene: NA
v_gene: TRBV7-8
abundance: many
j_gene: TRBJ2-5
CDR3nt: TGTGCCAGCAGCTTAGACCGCTGGGTGAGGGAGACCCAGTACTTC
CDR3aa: CASSLDRWVRETQYF

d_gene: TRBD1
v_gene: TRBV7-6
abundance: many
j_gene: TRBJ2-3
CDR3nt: TGTGCCAGCAGATCCCTGACCGGGACAGAATTAACAGATACGCAGTATTTT
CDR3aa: CASRSLTGTELTDTQYF

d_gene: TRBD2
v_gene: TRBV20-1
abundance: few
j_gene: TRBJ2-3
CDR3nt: TGCAGTGCTAGGGGGACTAGCGGGATAAGCACAGATACGCAGTATTTT
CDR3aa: CSARGTSGISTDTQYF

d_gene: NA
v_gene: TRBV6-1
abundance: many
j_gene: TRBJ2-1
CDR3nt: TGTGCCAGCAGTTCCCCTACGGCCTACAATGAGCAGTTCTTC
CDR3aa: CASSSPTAYNEQFF

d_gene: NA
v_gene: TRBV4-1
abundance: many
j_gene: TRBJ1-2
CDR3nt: TGCGCCAGCAGCCACATAGGACCTACGACAGACGGCTACACCTTC
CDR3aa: CASSHIGPTTDGYTF

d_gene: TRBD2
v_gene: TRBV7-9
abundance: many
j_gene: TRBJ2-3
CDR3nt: TGTGCCAGCAGCTCTAAACTAGCGGGAGGGCCGAGCACAGATACGCAGTATTTT
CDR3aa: CASSSKLAGGPSTDTQYF

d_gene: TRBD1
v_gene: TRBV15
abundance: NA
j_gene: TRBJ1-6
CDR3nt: TGTGCCACCAGCAGTGCTCAGGGGGCTAATTCACCCCTCCACTTT
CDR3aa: CATSSAQGANSPLHF

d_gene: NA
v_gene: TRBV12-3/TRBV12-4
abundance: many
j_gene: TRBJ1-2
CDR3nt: TGTGCCAGCAGTTCTTTCTATGGCTACACCTTC
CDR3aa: CASSSFYGYTF

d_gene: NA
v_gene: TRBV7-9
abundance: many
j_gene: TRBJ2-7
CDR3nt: TGTGCCAGCAGCTTCCACAGTCCCTACGAGCAGTACTTC
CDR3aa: CASSFHSPYEQYF

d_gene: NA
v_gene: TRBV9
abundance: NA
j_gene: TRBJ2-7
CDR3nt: TGTGCCAGCAGCGGAACTACCGGGAGCTCCTACGAGCAGTACTTC
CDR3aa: CASSGTTGSSYEQYF

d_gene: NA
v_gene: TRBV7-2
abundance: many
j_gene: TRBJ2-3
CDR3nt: TGTGCCAGCAGCCGGGACGGTACCTCCACAGATACGCAGTATTTT
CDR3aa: CASSRDGTSTDTQYF

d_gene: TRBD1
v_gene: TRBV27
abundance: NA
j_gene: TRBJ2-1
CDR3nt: TGTGCCAGCCTGAGGGCGGGACAGGTGGTTCGTCCTTACAATGAGCAGTTCTTC
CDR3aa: CASLRAGQVVRPYNEQFF

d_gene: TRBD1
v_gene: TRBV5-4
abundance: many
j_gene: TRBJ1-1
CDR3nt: TGTGCCAGCAGCAGTACACAGGGGAATAGCACTGAAGCTTTCTTT
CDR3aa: CASSSTQGNSTEAFF

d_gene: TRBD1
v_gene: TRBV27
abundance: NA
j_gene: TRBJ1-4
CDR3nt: TGTGCCAGCAGTGGCGAACAGGGGGCTGATGAAAAACTGTTTTTT
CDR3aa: CASSGEQGADEKLFF

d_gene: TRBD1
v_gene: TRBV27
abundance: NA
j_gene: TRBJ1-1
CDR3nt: TGTGCCAGCAGTTCCCCGCGGGGACAGGAGAACACTGAAGCTTTCTTT
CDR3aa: CASSSPRGQENTEAFF

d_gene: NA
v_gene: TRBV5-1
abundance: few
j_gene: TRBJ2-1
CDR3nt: TGCGCCAGCTCCCATATGGAGGGGAACAATGAGCAGTTCTTC
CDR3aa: CASSHMEGNNEQFF

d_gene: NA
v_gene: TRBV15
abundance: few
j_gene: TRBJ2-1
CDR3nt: TGTGCCACCAGCAGAGGAATAGGACGAATTCATACGAATGAGCAGTTCTTC
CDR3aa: CATSRGIGRIHTNEQFF

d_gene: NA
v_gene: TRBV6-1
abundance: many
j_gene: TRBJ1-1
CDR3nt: TGTGCCAGCAGTAGGACAGTCAGCCATGAAGCTTTCTTT
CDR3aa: CASSRTVSHEAFF

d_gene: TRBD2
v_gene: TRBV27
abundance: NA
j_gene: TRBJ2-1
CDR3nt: TGTGCCAGCAGCACCAGCGGGAGGGTCAACAATGAGCAGTTCTTC
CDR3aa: CASSTSGRVNNEQFF

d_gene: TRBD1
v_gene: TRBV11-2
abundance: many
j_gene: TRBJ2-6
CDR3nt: TGTGCCAGCAGCCTACAGGGGGCAAGGGGGGCCAACGTCCTGACTTTC
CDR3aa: CASSLQGARGANVLTF

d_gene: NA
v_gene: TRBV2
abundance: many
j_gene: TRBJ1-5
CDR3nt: TGTGCCAGCAGTGAACGAAGGGTTCGACAGCCCCAGCATTTT
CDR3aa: CASSERRVRQPQHF

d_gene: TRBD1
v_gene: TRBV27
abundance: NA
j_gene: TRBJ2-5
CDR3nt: TGTGCCAGCAGGGCGCGGACAGGGCGGGAGACCCAGTACTTC
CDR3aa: CASRARTGRETQYF

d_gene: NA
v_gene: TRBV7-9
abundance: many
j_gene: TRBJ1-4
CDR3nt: TGTGCCAGCAGCGGTGAGGCAACAACTAATGAAAAACTGTTTTTT
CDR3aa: CASSGEATTNEKLFF

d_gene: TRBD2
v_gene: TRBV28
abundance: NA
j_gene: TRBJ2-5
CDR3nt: TGTGCCAGCAGTTTCCGACTAGCGGGAGGAGAGACCCAGTACTTC
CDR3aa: CASSFRLAGGETQYF

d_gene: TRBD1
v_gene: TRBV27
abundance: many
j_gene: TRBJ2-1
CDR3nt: TGTGCCAGCAGTTTCCCCGGGACAGGGCCCTACAATGAGCAGTTCTTC
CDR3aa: CASSFPGTGPYNEQFF

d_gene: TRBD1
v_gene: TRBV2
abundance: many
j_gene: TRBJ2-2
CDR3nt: TGTGCCAGCACCCTGACGGGACAGGAGACCGGGGAGCTGTTTTTT
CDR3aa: CASTLTGQETGELFF

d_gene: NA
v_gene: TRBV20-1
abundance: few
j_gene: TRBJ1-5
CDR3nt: TGCAGTGCTAGAGATCAGCTTGATCAGCCCCAGCATTTT
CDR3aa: CSARDQLDQPQHF

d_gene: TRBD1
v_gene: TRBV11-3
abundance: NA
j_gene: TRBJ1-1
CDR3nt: TGTGCCGGCAGCTTAGAGGGACAGGGAGGGACTGAAGCTTTCTTT
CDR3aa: CAGSLEGQGGTEAFF

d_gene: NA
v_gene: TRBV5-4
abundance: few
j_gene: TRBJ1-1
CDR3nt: TGTGCCAGCAGCGCCGGGTCCTTACAACCCACCAATGAAGCTTTCTTT
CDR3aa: CASSAGSLQPTNEAFF

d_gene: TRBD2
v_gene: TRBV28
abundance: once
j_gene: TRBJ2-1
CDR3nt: TGTGCCAGCAGTCTCAGACTAGCGGGGCGCCTCTACAATGAGCAGTTCTTC
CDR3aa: CASSLRLAGRLYNEQFF

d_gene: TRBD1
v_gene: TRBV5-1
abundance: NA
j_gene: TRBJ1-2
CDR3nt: TGCGCCAGCAGCTACTCCAGACAGGGAAGTGGTGGCTACACCTTC
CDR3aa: CASSYSRQGSGGYTF

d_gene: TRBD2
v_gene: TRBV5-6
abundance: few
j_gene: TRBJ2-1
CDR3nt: TGTGCCAGCAGCGCTTTGACTAGCGGGAGGTACAATGAGCAGTTCTTC
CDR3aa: CASSALTSGRYNEQFF

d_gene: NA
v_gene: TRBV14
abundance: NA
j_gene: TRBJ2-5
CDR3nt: TGTGCCAGCAAACCTCTGGGAGAGACCCAGTACTTC
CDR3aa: CASKPLGETQYF

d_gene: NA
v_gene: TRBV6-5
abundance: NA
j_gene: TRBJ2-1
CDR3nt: TGTGCCAGCAGTTACGGGCGGAACCAGAGGAGATATGAGCAGTTCTTC
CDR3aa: CASSYGRNQRRYEQFF

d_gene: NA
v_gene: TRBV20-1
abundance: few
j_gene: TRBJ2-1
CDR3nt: TGCAGTGCTAGAGGAGTGCTCGGAGTGGAGCAGTTCTTC
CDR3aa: CSARGVLGVEQFF

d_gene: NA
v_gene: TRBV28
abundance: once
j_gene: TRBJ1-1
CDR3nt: TGTGCCTGCAGTAAACAGGGTATTGCTTTCTTT
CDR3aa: CACSKQGIAFF

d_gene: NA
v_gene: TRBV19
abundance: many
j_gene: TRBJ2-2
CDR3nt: TGTGCCAGTAGTAGCGGAGTGAACACCGGGGAGCTGTTTTTT
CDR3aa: CASSSGVNTGELFF

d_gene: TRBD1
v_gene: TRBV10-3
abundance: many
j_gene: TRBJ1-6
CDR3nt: TGTGCCATCAGAGCACAGGGGGCCATCGATTCACCCCTCCACTTT
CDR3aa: CAIRAQGAIDSPLHF

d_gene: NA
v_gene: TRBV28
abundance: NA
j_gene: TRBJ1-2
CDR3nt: TGTGCCAGCAGCTATACTCCCGGGACTCCTAACTATGGCTACACCTTC
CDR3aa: CASSYTPGTPNYGYTF

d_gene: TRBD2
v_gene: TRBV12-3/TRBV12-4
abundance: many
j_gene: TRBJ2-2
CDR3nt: TGTGCCAGCAGTTCTGCGGGGGGCGGGGAGCTGTTTTTT
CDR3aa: CASSSAGGGELFF

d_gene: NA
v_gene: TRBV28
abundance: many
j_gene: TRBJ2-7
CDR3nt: TGTGCCAGCACCCTTCCTTCGGACCTCGGGCACGAGCAGTACTTC
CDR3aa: CASTLPSDLGHEQYF

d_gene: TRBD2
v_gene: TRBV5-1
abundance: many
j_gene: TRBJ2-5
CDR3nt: TGCGCCAGCAGCGCCCTAGCGGGAGGGCCTGAGACCCAGTACTTC
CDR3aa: CASSALAGGPETQYF

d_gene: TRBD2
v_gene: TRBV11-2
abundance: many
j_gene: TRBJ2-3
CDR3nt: TGTGCCAGCAGCCTAACGCGGGGGGCCACAGATACGCAGTATTTT
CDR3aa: CASSLTRGATDTQYF

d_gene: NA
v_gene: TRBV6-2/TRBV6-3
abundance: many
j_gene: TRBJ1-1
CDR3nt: TGTGCCAGCAGTTACTGGCAGGGCCGGCTTAGCACTGAAGCTTTCTTT
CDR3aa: CASSYWQGRLSTEAFF

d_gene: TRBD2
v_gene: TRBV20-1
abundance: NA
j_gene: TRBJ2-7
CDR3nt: TGCAGTGCTAGCCCCGGGACTAGTGGAACTGAGCAGTACTTC
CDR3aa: CSASPGTSGTEQYF

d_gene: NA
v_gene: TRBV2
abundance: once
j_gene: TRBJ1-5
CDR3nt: TGTGCCAGCAGTGTTGACCTTTATCAGCCCCAGCATTTT
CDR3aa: CASSVDLYQPQHF

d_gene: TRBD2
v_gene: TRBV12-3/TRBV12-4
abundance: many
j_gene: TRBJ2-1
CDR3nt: TGTGCCAGCAGTGTATCCGGGACTAGTCACAATGAGCAGTTCTTC
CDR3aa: CASSVSGTSHNEQFF

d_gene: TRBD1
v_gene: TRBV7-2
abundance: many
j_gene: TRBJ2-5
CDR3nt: TGTGCCAGCAGCACGACAGGGTCCGGGGAGACCCAGTACTTC
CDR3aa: CASSTTGSGETQYF

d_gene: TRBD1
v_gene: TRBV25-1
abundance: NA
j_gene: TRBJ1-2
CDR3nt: TGTGCCAGCAAAAGGGACAGTCCGTATGGCTACACCTTC
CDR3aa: CASKRDSPYGYTF